The 32 T cell receptor beta chains in this list originate from one sample, sequenced in a study of cytomegalovirus exposure and HLA in healthy donors. Using immunoSEQ multiplex PCR, the repertoire was profiled, and TCRdb retains in-frame clones only, with some absent. The profile shows about 120,000 clones, approximately 87% of them singletons. The sequenced material came from PBMCs. The receptors shown here come from a woman younger than 45 in good health and CMV-seronegative.

The V call is TRBV6-5, the J call TRBJ2-1; D gene unclear. The CDR3 covers 12 residues. Germline lookup yields CDR1 MNHEY and CDR2 SVGAGI. Trimming took off 4 bases at V and 7 bases at J, with 8 bases between the two ends. The CDR3, as DNA: TGTGCCAGCAGTTCGACACGGAATGAGCAGTTCTTC. Translation: CASSSTRNEQFF.

The chain recombines TRBV19 with TRBJ1-3; TRBD1 might be the D (6 bases). Trimming shortened V by 8 bases and J by 2 bases, and 16 bases separated the two germline ends. This CDR3 contains 15 residues. Germline lookup yields CDR1 LNHDA and CDR2 SQIVND (reference sequence). The CDR3 loop reads CASQTRGPTGNTIYF. The CDR3 DNA follows: TGTGCCAGTCAAACCAGGGGTCCTACTGGAAACACCATATATTTT.

The V and J genes are TRBV6-5 and TRBJ2-5; 11 bases are a match to TRBD2. The CDR3 sequence is 15 residues long. V was pared by 2 bases and J by 7 bases, with 6 bases of the junction left unmatched. The germline V gene encodes CDR1 MNHEY and CDR2 SVGAGI. The CDR3, as DNA: TGTGCCAGCAGTTACGCTAGCGGGGGGCCTGGGACCCAGTACTTC. Protein sequence: CASSYASGGPGTQYF.

Points on this clone: A read error may be the cause here, since a much bigger clone is one base away. This sequence joins TRBV7-9 and TRBJ1-4; TRBD1 matches at 7 bases. This CDR3 has 15 residues. The germline V gene encodes CDR1 SEHNR and CDR2 FQNEAQ (reference sequence). As DNA, the CDR3 is TGTGCCAGCAGCCTCCAGACAGGGAGTAATAAAAAACTGTTTTTT. It codes for CASSLQTGSNKKLFF.

The rearrangement uses TRBV2 and TRBJ1-4; possibly TRBD1 for D (5 bases). The CDR3 has 15 residues. V lost 6 bases and J 4 bases, leaving 15 bases between the germline ends. Germline V lookup: CDR1 SNHLY, CDR2 FYNNEI. CDR3 nucleotide sequence: TGTGCCAGCAGCTCAAGGCGGGACCTTAATGAAAAACTGTTTTTT. The encoded protein is CASSSRRDLNEKLFF. Together with reference TRBV2 and TRBJ1-4, the CDR3 gives the full variable domain: EPEVTQTPSHQVTQMGQEVILRCVPISNHLYFYWYRQILGQKVEFLVSFYNNEISEKSEIFDDQFSVERPDGSNFTLKIRSTKLEDSAMYFCASSSRRDLNEKLFFGSGTQLSVL.

This chain connects TRBV2 to TRBJ2-7; no clear D. CDR1 and CDR2 (germline): SNHLY, FYNNEI. Trimming took 6 bases from V and 6 from J, leaving 12 bases between them. The CDR3 loop spans 12 amino acids. CDR3 nucleotides: TGTGCCAGCAGGGGTGAAAAGCGCGAGCAGTACTTC. It translates to CASRGEKREQYF.

The J gene is TRBJ2-7, the V gene TRBV5-4, with 7 bases identical to TRBD2. The V gene's germline CDR1 is SGHNT and CDR2 YYREEE (reference sequence). This CDR3 has 13 amino acids. The J segment lost 2 bases and the V segment lost 4 bases, leaving 3 bases of the junction unmatched. CDR3 amino acids: CASSGAGAYEQYF. Here the CDR3 DNA reads TGTGCCAGCAGCGGGGCGGGGGCCTACGAGCAGTACTTC. The variable domain in full, with the rest retrieved from reference TRBV5-4 and TRBJ2-7, is ETGVTQSPTHLIKTRGQQVTLRCSSQSGHNTVSWYQQALGQGPQFIFQYYREEENGRGNFPPRFSGLQFPNYSSELNVNALELDDSALYLCASSGAGAYEQYFGPGTRLTVT.

This chain joins TRBV9 and TRBJ1-2; tentative D call: TRBD1 (6 bases). Trimming cost V 3 bases and J 2 bases, with 17 bases left between them. The CDR3 is 16 residues long. CDR1 SGDLS and CDR2 YYNGEE come from the germline V gene. CDR3 in amino acids: CASSEGLDRFNYGYTF. The CDR3 nucleotides are TGTGCCAGCAGCGAGGGCTTGGACAGATTCAACTATGGCTACACCTTC.

The V gene is TRBV6-1, the J gene TRBJ1-4, with 7 bases aligning to TRBD1. The V gene's germline CDR1 is MNHNS and CDR2 SASEGT. V trimming: 4 bases; J trimming: 7 bases; junction bases outside the gene matches: 9. The CDR3 length is 15 residues. The CDR3 DNA reads TGTGCCAGCAGTGCCCGGGCAGGGGGAGGTGAAAAACTGTTTTTT. Its protein product is CASSARAGGGEKLFF.

This rearrangement joins TRBV7-9 to TRBJ2-2, with 10 bases lining up with TRBD1. V shed 5 bases and J 6 bases; nucleotides not matched to a gene: 9. The CDR3 length is 16 residues. The germline gives CDR1 SEHNR, CDR2 FQNEAQ (reference sequence). The CDR3 loop reads CASSHRQGAPPGELFF. The DNA for the CDR3 is TGTGCCAGCAGCCACCGACAGGGGGCGCCTCCCGGGGAGCTGTTTTTT. Together with reference TRBV7-9 and TRBJ2-2, the CDR3 gives the full variable domain: DTGVSQNPRHKITKRGQNVTFRCDPISEHNRLYWYRQTLGQGPEFLTYFQNEAQLEKSRLLSDRFSAERPKGSFSTLEIQRTEQGDSAMYLCASSHRQGAPPGELFFGEGSRLTVL.

The chain joins TRBV4-1 to TRBJ2-3; 8 nucleotides line up with TRBD1. CDR1 MGHRA and CDR2 YSYEKL come from the germline V gene. The CDR3 consists of 15 residues. Trimming removed 0 bases from V and 4 bases from J; junction bases left unmatched: 3. CDR3 loop: CASSQDLQGADTQYF. CDR3 sequence (DNA): TGCGCCAGCAGCCAAGATTTACAGGGGGCAGATACGCAGTATTTT.

The chain has TRBV15 and TRBJ2-1; possible D gene TRBD1, 5 bases. Trimming left V 4 bases short and J 0 bases short, with 10 bases between. The CDR3 extends over 15 amino acids. Per germline, CDR1 LNHNV and CDR2 YYDKDF (reference sequence). CDR3 sequence (DNA): TGTGCCACCAGCACACAGGTGACCTCCTACAATGAGCAGTTCTTC. Amino acids: CATSTQVTSYNEQFF. Full variable domain (rest looked up from reference TRBV15 and TRBJ2-1): DAMVIQNPRYQVTQFGKPVTLSCSQTLNHNVMYWYQQKSSQAPKLLFHYYDKDFNNEADTPDNFQSRRPNTSFCFLDIRSPGLGDTAMYLCATSTQVTSYNEQFFGPGTRLTVL.

This sequence joins TRBV5-6 and TRBJ2-3, with 13 bases matching TRBD2. Looked up from germline, CDR1 is SGHDT and CDR2 is YYEEEE. The V segment lost 4 bases and the J segment 1 base; nucleotides outside the gene matches: 12. The CDR3 consists of 19 residues. As DNA, the CDR3 is TGTGCCAGCAGCCTTAGGACTAGCGGGGGACCAGTACGCACAGATACGCAGTATTTT. Protein sequence: CASSLRTSGGPVRTDTQYF.

In its sample, this clone was seen once. V usage is TRBV14 and J usage is TRBJ2-3; D is perhaps TRBD1 (6 bases). The CDR3 totals 14 residues. The germline V gene has CDR1 SGHDN and CDR2 FVKESK. Between the trimmed V and J ends, which lost 7 bases and 2 bases, there was a span of 13 bases. The CDR3 DNA reads as TGTGCCAGCAAATGGGGGCTAGCCACAGATACGCAGTATTTT. It codes for CASKWGLATDTQYF.

This rearrangement joins TRBV7-2 to TRBJ2-7; a weak D match, TRBD1 (6 bases). The CDR3 is 15 amino acids. Trimming removed 2 bases from V and 0 bases from J, with 11 bases in between. Germline V gene data show CDR1 as SGHTA and CDR2 as FQGNSA. The CDR3 coding sequence is TGTGCCAGCAGCTTATGGGGCAGGGGCTCCTACGAGCAGTACTTC. This translates into CASSLWGRGSYEQYF. Full variable domain (outside the CDR3, taken from reference TRBV7-2 and TRBJ2-7): GAGVSQSPSNKVTEKGKDVELRCDPISGHTALYWYRQSLGQGLEFLIYFQGNSAPDKSGLPSDRFSAERTGGSVSTLTIQRTQQEDSAVYLCASSLWGRGSYEQYFGPGTRLTVT.

This sequence joins TRBV30 and TRBJ2-3, with 10 bases fitting TRBD2. The germline CDR1 and CDR2 sequences are GTSNPN and SVGIG (reference sequence). The CDR3 length is 15 residues. J lost 4 bases, V lost 0 bases, and 4 bases had no gene match. Here the CDR3 reads CAWSVERGGPDTQYF. As DNA, the CDR3 is TGTGCCTGGAGTGTGGAGCGGGGGGGTCCAGATACGCAGTATTTT. The full variable domain, completed using reference TRBV30 and TRBJ2-3, is SQTIHQWPATLVQPVGSPLSLECTVEGTSNPNLYWYRQAAGRGLQLLFYSVGIGQISSEVPQNLSASRPQDRQFILSSKKLLLSDSGFYLCAWSVERGGPDTQYFGPGTRLTVL.

The chain couples TRBV27 to TRBJ1-5; D perhaps matches TRBD1 (6 bases). Looked up from germline, CDR1 is MNHEY and CDR2 is SMNVEV (reference sequence). There are 16 residues in the CDR3. V lost 6 bases, J lost 0 bases, and 15 bases lay in between. This CDR3 reads CASSSRWTDSNQPQHF. DNA of the CDR3: TGTGCCAGCAGCTCCCGGTGGACAGATAGCAATCAGCCCCAGCATTTT.

V usage is TRBV2 and J usage is TRBJ2-1, with D uncertain. Per the germline V gene, CDR1 is SNHLY and CDR2 is FYNNEI. V was pared by 6 bases and J by 0 bases, with 9 bases between. There are 14 residues in the CDR3. CDR3 DNA: TGTGCCAGCAGCCAACTTAGCTCCTACAATGAGCAGTTCTTC. It encodes CASSQLSSYNEQFF.

The chain joins TRBV7-2 to TRBJ2-2, with 8 positions matching TRBD2. Germline V gene data show CDR1 as SGHTA and CDR2 as FQGNSA. The trim removed 3 bases at V and 1 base at J, leaving 4 bases unmatched. This CDR3 region has 16 residues. The CDR3: CASSLPGLGNTGELFF. The CDR3 coding sequence is TGTGCCAGCAGCTTGCCGGGACTAGGGAACACCGGGGAGCTGTTTTTT.

The gene calls are TRBV9 and TRBJ1-4; a weak D match, TRBD1 (6 bases). The germline V gene encodes CDR1 SGDLS and CDR2 YYNGEE. Trimming removed 4 bases from V and 8 bases from J, with 21 bases in between. The CDR3 is 16 amino acids. The CDR3 region has the DNA TGTGCCAGCAGCCAGTTGCCGGGGGGGCTTGAGGAAAAACTGTTTTTT. Protein product: CASSQLPGGLEEKLFF.

The V gene is TRBV6-5, the J gene TRBJ2-3; the D gene is possibly TRBD1 (6 bases). This CDR3 comprises 15 residues. Germline V lookup: CDR1 MNHEY, CDR2 SVGAGI. Trimming removed 0 bases from V and 2 bases from J, with 9 bases in between. This chain's CDR3 is CASSYSDRNTDTQYF. The DNA for the CDR3 is TGTGCCAGCAGTTACTCGGACAGAAACACAGATACGCAGTATTTT.

The chain uses TRBV11-2 and TRBJ1-4; 7 nucleotides agree with TRBD1. With V trimmed by 1 base and J by 4 bases, 3 bases remained unmatched. Germline-derived CDR1 and CDR2 are SGHAT and FQNNGV. There are 15 residues in the CDR3. The CDR3 DNA reads TGTGCCAGCAGCTTAGCCGGGACAGATAATGAAAAACTGTTTTTT. Translating gives CASSLAGTDNEKLFF. Complete variable domain (other parts from reference TRBV11-2 and TRBJ1-4): EAGVAQSPRYKIIEKRQSVAFWCNPISGHATLYWYQQILGQGPKLLIQFQNNGVVDDSQLPKDRFSAERLKGVDSTLKIQPAKLEDSAVYLCASSLAGTDNEKLFFGSGTQLSVL.

The chain links TRBV30 to TRBJ2-7, with 7 bases identical to TRBD1. Looked up from germline, CDR1 is GTSNPN and CDR2 is SVGIG (reference sequence). The CDR3 runs 14 residues. With 1 base clipped from V and 5 bases from J, the junction kept 8 bases outside the gene matches. The CDR3 reads CAWSAYRGRNEQYF. The CDR3 bases are TGTGCCTGGAGTGCATACAGGGGTAGGAACGAGCAGTACTTC. The variable domain in full, completed from reference TRBV30 and TRBJ2-7, reads SQTIHQWPATLVQPVGSPLSLECTVEGTSNPNLYWYRQAAGRGLQLLFYSVGIGQISSEVPQNLSASRPQDRQFILSSKKLLLSDSGFYLCAWSAYRGRNEQYFGPGTRLTVT.

CDR3 bases: TGTGCCAGCCAACTTGCGGGCGCCCAAGAGACCCAGTACTTC. As protein: CASQLAGAQETQYF. The gene calls are TRBV6-5 and TRBJ2-5, with a tentative D call TRBD2 (5 bases). The CDR3 extends over 14 amino acids. Trimming took 8 bases from V and 1 from J, leaving 14 bases between them. Germline CDR1 is MNHEY and CDR2 is SVGAGI.

The chain is built from TRBV7-2 and TRBJ1-5; D uncertain. Germline loops: CDR1 SGHTA, CDR2 FQGNSA. The V gene lost 5 bases and the J gene lost 7 bases, with 12 bases spanning the gap. CDR3 length: 13 amino acids. CDR3 coding DNA: TGTGCCAGCAGCGTCCGAGGAGGCCAGCCCCAGCATTTT. Translated: CASSVRGGQPQHF.

Details on this clone: A read error may produce the germline difference seen at one junction end. Additional DNA sequences in this sample encode the identical CDR3. The genes are TRBV30 and TRBJ2-7; the D gene is possibly TRBD1 (6 bases). This CDR3 is 13 amino acids long. Germline V gene sequence: CDR1 GTSNPN, CDR2 SVGIG (reference sequence). The CDR3: CAWSAGVSYEQYF. The DNA for the CDR3 is TGTGCCTGGAGTGCAGGGGTCTCCTACGAGCAGTATTTC.

The genes are TRBV27 and TRBJ1-5; D possibly corresponds to TRBD1 (6 bases). The CDR3 spans 14 residues. V shed 4 bases and J shed 7 bases, with 14 bases lying between them. Germline V gives CDR1 MNHEY, CDR2 SMNVEV (reference sequence). CDR3 amino acids: CASSSGAGVQPQHF. The CDR3 bases are TGTGCCAGCAGTTCCGGGGCAGGGGTCCAGCCCCAGCATTTT.

This chain links TRBV15 with TRBJ2-3; TRBD2 matches 10 bases. The CDR3 is made up of 16 amino acids. With V trimmed by 2 bases and J by 4 bases, 6 bases remained unmatched. CDR1 is LNHNV and CDR2 is YYDKDF in the germline V gene (reference sequence). CDR3 in DNA: TGTGCCACCAGCAGACTAGCGGGGGAGGGGGCAGATACGCAGTATTTT. Protein sequence: CATSRLAGEGADTQYF.

The V gene is TRBV7-8, the J gene TRBJ1-1; D unclear. V dropped 4 bases and J dropped 9 bases, with 12 bases sitting between them. CDR3 size: 12 residues. Germline CDR1 SGHVS, CDR2 FQNEAQ. CDR3 in DNA: TGTGCCAGCAGCTCCGGTTCGTTTAAAGCTTTCTTT. It encodes CASSSGSFKAFF.

This clone was observed a handful of times. The V and J genes are TRBV7-8 and TRBJ2-7; 7 nucleotides align to TRBD1. The CDR3 covers 14 residues. V was clipped by 1 base and J by 3 bases; unmatched bases: 3. From germline, CDR1 is SGHVS and CDR2 FQNEAQ. The DNA of the CDR3 is TGTGCCAGCAGCTTAGTCGCAGGGGGCTACGAGCAGTACTTC. Residues: CASSLVAGGYEQYF.

The V call is TRBV6-1, the J call TRBJ1-2; 7 bases match TRBD1. Trimming cost V 6 bases and J 4 bases; bases outside gene matches: 2. The CDR3 covers 12 residues. Germline V gene data show CDR1 as MNHNS and CDR2 as SASEGT. The CDR3 loop reads CASRQGVYGYTF. As DNA, the CDR3 is TGTGCCAGCAGGCAGGGGGTCTATGGCTACACCTTC.

This clone has only one observation. The rearrangement joins TRBV13 to TRBJ1-2; possible D gene TRBD1, 6 bases. The germline gives CDR1 PRHDT, CDR2 FYEKMQ (reference sequence). Trimming took 4 bases from V and 5 from J, leaving 23 bases between them. This CDR3 contains 17 residues. CDR3 protein: CASSSRTDMTGEYGYTF. Here the CDR3 DNA reads TGTGCCAGCAGCTCCCGGACAGACATGACCGGGGAGTATGGCTACACCTTC.